A selection of T cell receptor beta chains follows, all from one sample in a study of T cell repertoires in cytomegalovirus infection. For these TCRs, the target antigens are not known. TCRdb recomputed calls from the reads with MiXCR, one row per CDR3 protein. The repertoire holds 71,000 or so distinct CDR3 sequences, with about 20% as singletons. The sample in question was CD8+ T cells from cultured PBMCs, obtained from culture after CMV antigen stimulation. Receptors originate from a human donor in good health (CMV status not recorded). Some clones in this sample may be carry-over from other donors' samples. CDR3s include the opening cysteine and the closing phenylalanine or tryptophan. Fields, in order: CDR3 DNA, CDR3 protein, J gene, clone size, V gene, D gene. D genes are given only for firm matches. Rows may omit the clone size; those that give it use once, few, many or a size class.

CDR3 DNA: TGTGCCAGCAGACTAATATCGGGGGGGACAGCTAACACCGGGGAGCTGTTTTTT
CDR3 protein: CASRLISGGTANTGELFF
J gene: TRBJ2-2
clone size: -
V gene: TRBV7-6
D gene: -

CDR3 DNA: TGTGCCAGCAGCTGGGACAGCCGCTACGAGCAGTACTTC
CDR3 protein: CASSWDSRYEQYF
J gene: TRBJ2-7
clone size: -
V gene: TRBV7-9
D gene: TRBD1

CDR3 DNA: TGTGCCAGCGGGGACAGATACAATGAGCAGTTCTTC
CDR3 protein: CASGDRYNEQFF
J gene: TRBJ2-1
clone size: few
V gene: TRBV2
D gene: TRBD1

CDR3 DNA: TGTGCCAGCAGTACTGGGACAGAGCGTGATCAGCCCCAGCATTTT
CDR3 protein: CASSTGTERDQPQHF
J gene: TRBJ1-5
clone size: -
V gene: TRBV6-1
D gene: TRBD1

CDR3 DNA: TGTGCCAGCGGACTAGGAGAGGGGGGCGGCAATCAGCCCCAGCATTTT
CDR3 protein: CASGLGEGGGNQPQHF
J gene: TRBJ1-5
clone size: -
V gene: TRBV6-6
D gene: -

CDR3 DNA: TGTGCCAGCAGCTGGGTCCGGGACAGAACCTACGAGCAGTACTTC
CDR3 protein: CASSWVRDRTYEQYF
J gene: TRBJ2-7
clone size: -
V gene: TRBV7-9
D gene: TRBD1

CDR3 DNA: TGTGCCAGCAGCTTGGCCGGGGCAGAGCAGTTCTTC
CDR3 protein: CASSLAGAEQFF
J gene: TRBJ2-1
clone size: -
V gene: TRBV5-6
D gene: -

CDR3 DNA: TGTGCCAGCAGCTGGGACACGGGAGTGAACACTGAAGCTTTCTTT
CDR3 protein: CASSWDTGVNTEAFF
J gene: TRBJ1-1
clone size: many
V gene: TRBV7-9
D gene: -

CDR3 DNA: TGTGCCAGCAGCGCCCCGGTCGGCGGGGGGGAGCTGTTTTTT
CDR3 protein: CASSAPVGGGELFF
J gene: TRBJ2-2
clone size: -
V gene: TRBV7-9
D gene: -

CDR3 DNA: TGTGCCAGCAGAGGCACAGGGTATGAGCAGTTCTTC
CDR3 protein: CASRGTGYEQFF
J gene: TRBJ2-1
clone size: few
V gene: TRBV12-3/TRBV12-4
D gene: -

CDR3 DNA: TGTGCCAGCAGCCCCAACCCTTCATACAGGATGTTCTCCTACGAGCAGTACTTC
CDR3 protein: CASSPNPSYRMFSYEQYF
J gene: TRBJ2-7
clone size: -
V gene: TRBV7-2
D gene: -

CDR3 DNA: TGCGCCAGCAGCCAATCAATTACCGCTAACTATGGCTACACCTTC
CDR3 protein: CASSQSITANYGYTF
J gene: TRBJ1-2
clone size: few
V gene: TRBV4-1
D gene: -

CDR3 DNA: TGTGCCAGCAGTTACTTTACACTGGAGGCGACTGAAGCTTTCTTT
CDR3 protein: CASSYFTLEATEAFF
J gene: TRBJ1-1
clone size: -
V gene: TRBV6-2/TRBV6-3
D gene: -

CDR3 DNA: TGTGCCAGCAGCTTAGGGGGAGGCCGTAATGAAAAACTGTTTTTT
CDR3 protein: CASSLGGGRNEKLFF
J gene: TRBJ1-4
clone size: -
V gene: TRBV7-8
D gene: -

CDR3 DNA: TGTGCCAGCAGCTTAAGGGGACAGGGGCCCTACGAGCAGTACTTC
CDR3 protein: CASSLRGQGPYEQYF
J gene: TRBJ2-7
clone size: -
V gene: TRBV11-3
D gene: TRBD1

CDR3 DNA: TGTGCCAGCAGTTACGGGATAGCCAAAAACATTCAGTACTTC
CDR3 protein: CASSYGIAKNIQYF
J gene: TRBJ2-4
clone size: few
V gene: TRBV27
D gene: -

CDR3 DNA: TGTGCCAGCAGTTTATGGCAGGCTAGGGGCACTGAAGCTTTCTTT
CDR3 protein: CASSLWQARGTEAFF
J gene: TRBJ1-1
clone size: -
V gene: TRBV27
D gene: -

CDR3 DNA: TGTGCCAGTAGTATCCTCGCGGGGGGACTCTCCTACGAGCAGTACTTC
CDR3 protein: CASSILAGGLSYEQYF
J gene: TRBJ2-7
clone size: -
V gene: TRBV19
D gene: TRBD2

CDR3 DNA: TGTGCCATCAGTGAGGAAAGGATGCCCAAAAACAGTCAGTACTTC
CDR3 protein: CAISEERMPKNSQYF
J gene: TRBJ2-4
clone size: -
V gene: TRBV10-3
D gene: -

CDR3 DNA: TGTGCCAGCGGGAGGTATTCTAACTATGGCTACACCTTC
CDR3 protein: CASGRYSNYGYTF
J gene: TRBJ1-2
clone size: -
V gene: TRBV12-3/TRBV12-4
D gene: -

CDR3 DNA: TGTGCCACCCTCGGACTCGTAACAGATACGCAGTATTTT
CDR3 protein: CATLGLVTDTQYF
J gene: TRBJ2-3
clone size: -
V gene: TRBV6-2/TRBV6-3
D gene: -

CDR3 DNA: TGTGCCAGCAGCTTAGGCGGGACAGGGGCTTACGAGCAGTACTTC
CDR3 protein: CASSLGGTGAYEQYF
J gene: TRBJ2-7
clone size: -
V gene: TRBV7-6
D gene: TRBD1

CDR3 DNA: -
CDR3 protein: CATRSVPAYYNEQFF
J gene: TRBJ2-1
clone size: few
V gene: TRBV28
D gene: -

CDR3 DNA: TGTGCCAGCGGGGGCGACCCCACAGATACGCAGTATTTT
CDR3 protein: CASGGDPTDTQYF
J gene: TRBJ2-3
clone size: few
V gene: TRBV12-3/TRBV12-4
D gene: -

CDR3 DNA: TGTGCCAGCAGCCTGTCGGCGGGGGAGATGAATGAGCAGTTCTTC
CDR3 protein: CASSLSAGEMNEQFF
J gene: TRBJ2-1
clone size: -
V gene: TRBV11-2
D gene: TRBD2

CDR3 DNA: TGCGCCAGCAGCCAAGAAACTAGCGGGGCTCTAGATACGCAGTATTTT
CDR3 protein: CASSQETSGALDTQYF
J gene: TRBJ2-3
clone size: -
V gene: TRBV4-1
D gene: TRBD2

CDR3 DNA: TGTGCCAGCAGTTTATCAAGCGGAGGCAATCAGCCCCAGCATTTT
CDR3 protein: CASSLSSGGNQPQHF
J gene: TRBJ1-5
clone size: many
V gene: TRBV27
D gene: -

CDR3 DNA: TGTGCCAGCAGCTCAACTAGCGGTACGACAGATACGCAGTATTTT
CDR3 protein: CASSSTSGTTDTQYF
J gene: TRBJ2-3
clone size: few
V gene: TRBV11-2
D gene: TRBD2

CDR3 DNA: TGTGCCAGCAGCCAGGACAGGGGTGATTCACCCCTCCACTTT
CDR3 protein: CASSQDRGDSPLHF
J gene: TRBJ1-6
clone size: -
V gene: TRBV7-9
D gene: TRBD1

CDR3 DNA: TGTGCCAGCAGCCTAAACGGGGCAGGGCGTAAGACTGAAGCTTTCTTT
CDR3 protein: CASSLNGAGRKTEAFF
J gene: TRBJ1-1
clone size: -
V gene: TRBV7-9
D gene: -

CDR3 DNA: TGCAGCTCCATGGGAGGGAGAAATGAGCAGTTCTTC
CDR3 protein: CSSMGGRNEQFF
J gene: TRBJ2-1
clone size: few
V gene: TRBV29-1
D gene: TRBD2

CDR3 DNA: TGTGCCAGCAGTGAGTCCGTCTGGGACACCATATATTTT
CDR3 protein: CASSESVWDTIYF
J gene: TRBJ1-3
clone size: -
V gene: TRBV6-1
D gene: -

CDR3 DNA: TGTGCCAGCAGCTCCGGGCCGGAGCCCCAGCATTTT
CDR3 protein: CASSSGPEPQHF
J gene: TRBJ1-5
clone size: few
V gene: TRBV11-2
D gene: -

CDR3 DNA: TGTGCCAGCAGGTCTTCGGACAGTAACACCGGGGAGCTGTTTTTT
CDR3 protein: CASRSSDSNTGELFF
J gene: TRBJ2-2
clone size: -
V gene: TRBV6-2/TRBV6-3
D gene: -

CDR3 DNA: TGTGCCAGCAGTCCAGGGTTTGGGAGGAACACCGGGGAGCTGTTTTTT
CDR3 protein: CASSPGFGRNTGELFF
J gene: TRBJ2-2
clone size: few
V gene: TRBV28
D gene: -

CDR3 DNA: TGTGCCAGCAGCTCAGAGGGACAGGCGAACACCGGGGAGCTGTTTTTT
CDR3 protein: CASSSEGQANTGELFF
J gene: TRBJ2-2
clone size: few
V gene: TRBV7-2
D gene: TRBD1

CDR3 DNA: TGTGCCAGCAGCCAGGCCGGGGGCGGGGGGCTGCAAGAGACCCAGTACTTC
CDR3 protein: CASSQAGGGGLQETQYF
J gene: TRBJ2-5
clone size: few
V gene: TRBV4-2
D gene: TRBD2

CDR3 DNA: TGTGCCAGCAGCTCCACTGCCGAGGGGGCAAGTGGCTACACCTTC
CDR3 protein: CASSSTAEGASGYTF
J gene: TRBJ1-2
clone size: few
V gene: TRBV7-9
D gene: TRBD1

CDR3 DNA: TGTGCCAGCAGCTTCAGGGGGTCTAATGAAAAACTGTTTTTT
CDR3 protein: CASSFRGSNEKLFF
J gene: TRBJ1-4
clone size: many
V gene: TRBV7-8
D gene: TRBD1

CDR3 DNA: TGTGCCAGCAGCCGACAGGGGAGGAATGAGCAGTTCTTC
CDR3 protein: CASSRQGRNEQFF
J gene: TRBJ2-1
clone size: -
V gene: TRBV6-1
D gene: TRBD1

CDR3 DNA: TGTGCCACTGGACTAGCGGGGGCGTCGGGTCGCGAGCAGTACTTC
CDR3 protein: CATGLAGASGREQYF
J gene: TRBJ2-7
clone size: -
V gene: TRBV10-3
D gene: TRBD2

CDR3 DNA: TGCAGCGTCGAGGGGGACAACTACGAGCAGTACTTC
CDR3 protein: CSVEGDNYEQYF
J gene: TRBJ2-7
clone size: few
V gene: TRBV29-1
D gene: -

CDR3 DNA: TGTGCCTGGAGTGTAGGGGCAGGGGAGGAGACCCAGTACTTC
CDR3 protein: CAWSVGAGEETQYF
J gene: TRBJ2-5
clone size: -
V gene: TRBV30
D gene: -

CDR3 DNA: TGTGCCAGCAGCTTAGAGGGTAGCCCTAATGAAAAACTGTTTTTT
CDR3 protein: CASSLEGSPNEKLFF
J gene: TRBJ1-4
clone size: -
V gene: TRBV7-2
D gene: -

CDR3 DNA: TGCGCCAGCAGCGCCGGACTCATAAACATTCAGTACTTC
CDR3 protein: CASSAGLINIQYF
J gene: TRBJ2-4
clone size: -
V gene: TRBV4-1
D gene: -

CDR3 DNA: TGTGCCAGCAGCCACCCACCGGGACACGAAAAGAGCTCCTATAATTCACCCCTCCACTTT
CDR3 protein: CASSHPPGHEKSSYNSPLHF
J gene: TRBJ1-6
clone size: few
V gene: TRBV6-1
D gene: -

CDR3 DNA: TGTGCCAGCAGTTACGTACAGTATAGCAATCAGCCCCAGCATTTT
CDR3 protein: CASSYVQYSNQPQHF
J gene: TRBJ1-5
clone size: -
V gene: TRBV6-6
D gene: -

CDR3 DNA: TGCAGTGCTAGAGATCTCGGGGGACAGTCCACCGGGGAGCTGTTTTTT
CDR3 protein: CSARDLGGQSTGELFF
J gene: TRBJ2-2
clone size: many
V gene: TRBV20-1
D gene: -

CDR3 DNA: TGTGCCAGCAGTAACCGGGACCTACTATCCTCCGGGGCCAACGTCCTGACTTTC
CDR3 protein: CASSNRDLLSSGANVLTF
J gene: TRBJ2-6
clone size: -
V gene: TRBV12-3/TRBV12-4
D gene: -

CDR3 DNA: TGCAGTGCTAGGGGGCGGCTAGCAGGGACCCAGTACTTC
CDR3 protein: CSARGRLAGTQYF
J gene: TRBJ2-5
clone size: few
V gene: TRBV20-1
D gene: -

CDR3 DNA: TGTGCCAGCAGCTTAGACCGCCTGGACGAAGAAAAACTGTTTTTT
CDR3 protein: CASSLDRLDEEKLFF
J gene: TRBJ1-4
clone size: few
V gene: TRBV7-2
D gene: -

CDR3 DNA: TGTGCCAGCAGTTTATGGGGGGCTAGAGAGACCCAGTACTTC
CDR3 protein: CASSLWGARETQYF
J gene: TRBJ2-5
clone size: -
V gene: TRBV28
D gene: -

CDR3 DNA: TGCGCCAGCAGCCAGCGGGACGTGACTAAGAACACCGGGGAGCTGTTTTTT
CDR3 protein: CASSQRDVTKNTGELFF
J gene: TRBJ2-2
clone size: -
V gene: TRBV4-1
D gene: -

CDR3 DNA: TGTGCCAGCAGCTCCCTGTGGGAACAGAACTATGGCTACACCTTC
CDR3 protein: CASSSLWEQNYGYTF
J gene: TRBJ1-2
clone size: many
V gene: TRBV7-2
D gene: -

CDR3 DNA: TGTGCCAGCAGCTCGACAGGGCTCCCATTAAACTATGGCTACACCTTC
CDR3 protein: CASSSTGLPLNYGYTF
J gene: TRBJ1-2
clone size: -
V gene: TRBV7-8
D gene: TRBD1

CDR3 DNA: TGTGCCAGCAGAACCCCGCGCAGGGACTACACTGAAGCTTTCTTT
CDR3 protein: CASRTPRRDYTEAFF
J gene: TRBJ1-1
clone size: -
V gene: TRBV6-2/TRBV6-3
D gene: -

CDR3 DNA: TGTGCCAGCAGCCTTCACACAGGCGCAGAGGAAGCTTTCTTT
CDR3 protein: CASSLHTGAEEAFF
J gene: TRBJ1-1
clone size: few
V gene: TRBV7-6
D gene: -

CDR3 DNA: TGTGCCAGCAGCCCCAGGACCTTGAACACTGAAGCTTTCTTT
CDR3 protein: CASSPRTLNTEAFF
J gene: TRBJ1-1
clone size: -
V gene: TRBV11-2
D gene: -

CDR3 DNA: TGCAGTGCTAGATGGGGCTTCCCATCGGCAGATACGCAGTATTTT
CDR3 protein: CSARWGFPSADTQYF
J gene: TRBJ2-3
clone size: -
V gene: TRBV20-1
D gene: -